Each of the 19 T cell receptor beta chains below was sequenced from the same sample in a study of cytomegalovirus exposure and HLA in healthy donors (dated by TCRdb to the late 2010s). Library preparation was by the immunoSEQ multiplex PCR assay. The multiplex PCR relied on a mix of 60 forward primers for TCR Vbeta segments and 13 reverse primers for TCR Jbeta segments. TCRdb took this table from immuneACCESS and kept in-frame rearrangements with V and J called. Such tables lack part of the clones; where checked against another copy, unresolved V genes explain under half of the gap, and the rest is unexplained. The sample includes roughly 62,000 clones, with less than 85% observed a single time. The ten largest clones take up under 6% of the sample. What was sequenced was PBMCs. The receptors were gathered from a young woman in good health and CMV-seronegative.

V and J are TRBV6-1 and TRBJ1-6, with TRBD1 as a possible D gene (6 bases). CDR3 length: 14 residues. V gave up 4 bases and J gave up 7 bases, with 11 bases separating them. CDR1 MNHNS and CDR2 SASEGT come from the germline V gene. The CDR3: CASSGTVINSPLHF. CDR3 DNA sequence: TGTGCCAGCAGTGGGACAGTGATAAATTCACCCCTCCACTTT.

CDR3: CASSLVGDRFEQYV. The DNA for the CDR3 is TGCGCCAGCAGCTTGGTAGGGGACAGGTTCGAGCAGTACGTC. The chain uses TRBV5-1 and TRBJ2-7; 8 positions agree with TRBD1. The V gene's germline CDR1 is SGHRS and CDR2 YFSETQ. The CDR3 runs to 14 residues. V was pared by 0 bases and J by 6 bases, with 5 bases of the junction left unmatched.

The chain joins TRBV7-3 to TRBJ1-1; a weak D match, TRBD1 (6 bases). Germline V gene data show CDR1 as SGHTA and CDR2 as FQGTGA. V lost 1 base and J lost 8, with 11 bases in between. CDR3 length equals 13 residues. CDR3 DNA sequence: TGTGCCAGCAGCTTAATAGGGGGGGGAGAAGCTTTCTTT. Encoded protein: CASSLIGGGEAFF.

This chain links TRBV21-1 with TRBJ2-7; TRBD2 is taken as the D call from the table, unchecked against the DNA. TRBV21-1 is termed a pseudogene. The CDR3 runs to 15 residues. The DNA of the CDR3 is TGTGCCAGCAGCAAACAACGGACTTTCCCCTACGAGCAGTACGTC. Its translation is CASSKQRTFPYEQYV.

This chain's CDR3 is CASSQAGGPHEQFF. CDR3 nucleotides: TGTGCCAGCAGCCAAGCGGGGGGGCCCCATGAGCAGTTCTTC. The genes are TRBV7-9 and TRBJ2-1; 10 bases line up with TRBD2. Per the germline V gene, CDR1 is SEHNR and CDR2 is FQNEAQ (reference sequence). This CDR3 contains 14 residues. V shed 5 bases, J shed 8 bases, and the junction held 6 bases outside the gene matches.

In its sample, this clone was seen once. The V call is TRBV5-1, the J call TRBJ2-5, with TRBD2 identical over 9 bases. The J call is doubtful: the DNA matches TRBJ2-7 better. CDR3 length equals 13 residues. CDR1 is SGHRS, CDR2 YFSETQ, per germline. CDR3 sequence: CASRLAGRYEQYF. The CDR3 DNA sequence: TGCGCCAGCAGACTAGCGGGCCGCTACGAGCAGTACTTC.

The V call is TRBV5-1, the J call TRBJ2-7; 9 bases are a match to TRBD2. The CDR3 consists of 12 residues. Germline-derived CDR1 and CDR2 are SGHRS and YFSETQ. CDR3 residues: CASSLGGTSPFV. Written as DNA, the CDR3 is TGCGCCAGCAGCTTGGGGGGGACTAGCCCGTTCGTC.

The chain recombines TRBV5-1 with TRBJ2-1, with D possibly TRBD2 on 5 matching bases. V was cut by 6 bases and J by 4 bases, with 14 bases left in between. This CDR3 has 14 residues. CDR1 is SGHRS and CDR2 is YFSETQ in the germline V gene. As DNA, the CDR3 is TGCGCCAGCACCCGGGGAAGTCTATACAATGAGCAGTTCTTC. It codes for CASTRGSLYNEQFF.

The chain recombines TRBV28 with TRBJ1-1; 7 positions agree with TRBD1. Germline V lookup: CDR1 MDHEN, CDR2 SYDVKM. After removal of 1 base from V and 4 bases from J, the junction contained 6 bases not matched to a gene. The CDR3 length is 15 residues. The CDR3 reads CASSLSTGSPTEAFF. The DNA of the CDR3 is TGTGCCAGCAGTTTATCGACAGGGTCGCCCACTGAAGCTTTCTTT. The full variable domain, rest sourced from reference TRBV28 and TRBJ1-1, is DVKVTQSSRYLVKRTGEKVFLECVQDMDHENMFWYRQDPGLGLRLIYFSYDVKMKEKGDIPEGYSVSREKKERFSLILESASTNQTSMYLCASSLSTGSPTEAFFGQGTRLTVV.

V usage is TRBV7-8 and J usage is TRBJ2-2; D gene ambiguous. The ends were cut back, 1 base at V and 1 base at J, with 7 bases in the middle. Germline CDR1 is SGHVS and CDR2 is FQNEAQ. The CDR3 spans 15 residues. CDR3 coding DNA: TGTGCCAGCAGCTTAGATCCAGGGAACACCGGGGAGCTGTTTTTT. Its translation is CASSLDPGNTGELFF. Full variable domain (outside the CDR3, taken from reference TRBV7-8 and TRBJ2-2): GAGVSQSPRYKVAKRGQDVALRCDPISGHVSLFWYQQALGQGPEFLTYFQNEAQLDKSGLPSDRFFAERPEGSVSTLKIQRTQQEDSAVYLCASSLDPGNTGELFFGEGSRLTVL.

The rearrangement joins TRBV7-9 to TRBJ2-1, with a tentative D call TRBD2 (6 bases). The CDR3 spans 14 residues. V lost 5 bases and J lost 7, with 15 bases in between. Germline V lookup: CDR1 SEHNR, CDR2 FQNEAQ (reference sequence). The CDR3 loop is CASSLGGLPNEQFF. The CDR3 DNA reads TGTGCCAGCAGCCTTGGAGGGCTCCCGAATGAGCAGTTCTTC.

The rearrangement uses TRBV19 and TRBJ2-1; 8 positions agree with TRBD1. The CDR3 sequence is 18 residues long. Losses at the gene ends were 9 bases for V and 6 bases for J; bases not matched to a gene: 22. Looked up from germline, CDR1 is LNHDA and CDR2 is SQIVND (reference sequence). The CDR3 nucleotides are TGTGCCAGAACCGGGACAGGTTCTTTTTGGCCCGGGGGCAATGAGCAGTTCTTC. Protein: CARTGTGSFWPGGNEQFF.

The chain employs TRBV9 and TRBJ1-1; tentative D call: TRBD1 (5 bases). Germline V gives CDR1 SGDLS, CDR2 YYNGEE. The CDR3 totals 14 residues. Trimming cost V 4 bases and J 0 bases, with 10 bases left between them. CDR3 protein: CASSRQSLNTEAFF. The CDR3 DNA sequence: TGTGCCAGCAGCCGACAGTCTTTGAACACTGAAGCTTTCTTT. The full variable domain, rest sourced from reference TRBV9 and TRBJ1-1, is DSGVTQTPKHLITATGQRVTLRCSPRSGDLSVYWYQQSLDQGLQFLIQYYNGEERAKGNILERFSAQQFPDLHSELNLSSLELGDSALYFCASSRQSLNTEAFFGQGTRLTVV.

The CDR3, as DNA: TGTGCCAGCAGTGGACTAGCGGGAGCGACCCAGTACTTC. As protein: CASSGLAGATQYF. V and J are TRBV28 and TRBJ2-5; 13 bases align to TRBD2. CDR3 length: 13 amino acids. Germline loops: CDR1 MDHEN, CDR2 SYDVKM. The V gene end was trimmed by 5 bases and the J gene end by 7 bases; junction bases not matched to a gene: 1.

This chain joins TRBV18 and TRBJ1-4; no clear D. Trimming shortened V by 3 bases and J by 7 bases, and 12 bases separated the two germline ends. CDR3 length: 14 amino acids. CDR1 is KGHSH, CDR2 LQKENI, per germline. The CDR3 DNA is TGTGCCAGCTCACCTTCTCGTTTCCTTGAAAAACTGTTTTTT. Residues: CASSPSRFLEKLFF.

CDR3 sequence: CASSEFGDYSNQPQHF. The CDR3 nucleotides are TGTGCCAGCAGCGAGTTCGGAGACTATAGCAATCAGCCCCAGCATTTT. The chain joins TRBV9 to TRBJ1-5; D remains unclear. V was clipped by 3 bases and J by 0 bases, with 13 bases between them. This CDR3 spans 16 amino acids. Germline V gene data show CDR1 as SGDLS and CDR2 as YYNGEE. The whole variable domain, remainder taken from reference TRBV9 and TRBJ1-5, is DSGVTQTPKHLITATGQRVTLRCSPRSGDLSVYWYQQSLDQGLQFLIQYYNGEERAKGNILERFSAQQFPDLHSELNLSSLELGDSALYFCASSEFGDYSNQPQHFGDGTRLSIL.

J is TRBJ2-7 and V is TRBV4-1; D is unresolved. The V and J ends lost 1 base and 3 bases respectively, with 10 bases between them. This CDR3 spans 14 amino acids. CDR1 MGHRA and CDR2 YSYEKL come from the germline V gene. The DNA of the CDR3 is TGCGCCAGCAGCCAAGCGTTACGAGGCTACGAGCAGTACTTC. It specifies CASSQALRGYEQYF.

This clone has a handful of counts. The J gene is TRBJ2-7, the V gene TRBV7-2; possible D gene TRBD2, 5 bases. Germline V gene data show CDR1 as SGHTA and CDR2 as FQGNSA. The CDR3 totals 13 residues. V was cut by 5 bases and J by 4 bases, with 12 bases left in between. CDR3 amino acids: CASSQGLAYEQYV. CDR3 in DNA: TGTGCCAGCAGCCAAGGACTGGCTTACGAGCAGTACGTC.

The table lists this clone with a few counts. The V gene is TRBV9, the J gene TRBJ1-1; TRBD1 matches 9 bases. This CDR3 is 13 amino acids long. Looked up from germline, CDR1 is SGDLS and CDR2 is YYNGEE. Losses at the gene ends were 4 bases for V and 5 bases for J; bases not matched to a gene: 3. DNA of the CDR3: TGTGCCAGCAGCCAGGGGACAGGGACTGAAGCTTTCTTT. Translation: CASSQGTGTEAFF. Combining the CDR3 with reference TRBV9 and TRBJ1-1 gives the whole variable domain DSGVTQTPKHLITATGQRVTLRCSPRSGDLSVYWYQQSLDQGLQFLIQYYNGEERAKGNILERFSAQQFPDLHSELNLSSLELGDSALYFCASSQGTGTEAFFGQGTRLTVV.